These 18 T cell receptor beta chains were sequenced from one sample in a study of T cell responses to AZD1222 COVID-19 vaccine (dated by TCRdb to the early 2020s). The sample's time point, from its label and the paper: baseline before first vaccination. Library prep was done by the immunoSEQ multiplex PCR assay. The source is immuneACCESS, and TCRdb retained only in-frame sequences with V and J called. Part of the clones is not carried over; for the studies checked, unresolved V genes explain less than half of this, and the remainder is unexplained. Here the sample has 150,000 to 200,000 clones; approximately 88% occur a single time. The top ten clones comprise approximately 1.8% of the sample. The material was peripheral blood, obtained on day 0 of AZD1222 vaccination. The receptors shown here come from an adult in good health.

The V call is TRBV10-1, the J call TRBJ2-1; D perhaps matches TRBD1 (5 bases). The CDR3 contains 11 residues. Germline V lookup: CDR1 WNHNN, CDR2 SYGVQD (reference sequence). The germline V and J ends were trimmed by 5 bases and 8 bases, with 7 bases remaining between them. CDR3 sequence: CASSIRDEQFF. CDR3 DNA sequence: TGCGCCAGCAGTATCAGGGATGAGCAGTTCTTC.

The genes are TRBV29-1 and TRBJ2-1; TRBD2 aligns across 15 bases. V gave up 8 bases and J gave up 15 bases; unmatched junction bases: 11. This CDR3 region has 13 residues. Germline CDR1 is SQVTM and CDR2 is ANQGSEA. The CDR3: CSSGLAGGQDGFF. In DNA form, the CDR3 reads TGCAGCTCCGGACTAGCGGGAGGGCAAGATGGGTTCTTC.

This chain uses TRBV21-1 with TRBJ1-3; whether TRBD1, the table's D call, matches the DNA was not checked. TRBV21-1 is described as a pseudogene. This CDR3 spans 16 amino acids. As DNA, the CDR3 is TGTGCCAGCAGCAATCTTCCAGGATGCTCTGGAAACACCATATATTTT. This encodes CASSNLPGCSGNTIYF.

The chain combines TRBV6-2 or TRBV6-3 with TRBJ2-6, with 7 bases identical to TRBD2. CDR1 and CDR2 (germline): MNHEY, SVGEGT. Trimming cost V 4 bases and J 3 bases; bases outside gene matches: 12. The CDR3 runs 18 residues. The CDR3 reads CASSSRGGLVSGANVLTF. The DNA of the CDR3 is TGTGCCAGCAGTTCGCGGGGAGGGTTGGTGAGTGGGGCCAACGTCCTGACTTTC.

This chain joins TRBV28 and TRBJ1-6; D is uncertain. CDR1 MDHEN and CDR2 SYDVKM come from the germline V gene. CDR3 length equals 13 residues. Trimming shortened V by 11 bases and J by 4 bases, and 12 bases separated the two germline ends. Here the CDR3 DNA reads TGTGCCGCAATGGGGTATTATAATTCACCCCTCCACTTT. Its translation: CAAMGYYNSPLHF.

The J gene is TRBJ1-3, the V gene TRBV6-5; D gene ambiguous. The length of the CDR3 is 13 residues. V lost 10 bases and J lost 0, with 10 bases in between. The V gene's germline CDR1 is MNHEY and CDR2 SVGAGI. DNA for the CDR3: TGTGCCACTACTAGGGTCTCTGGAAACACCATATATTTT. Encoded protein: CATTRVSGNTIYF.

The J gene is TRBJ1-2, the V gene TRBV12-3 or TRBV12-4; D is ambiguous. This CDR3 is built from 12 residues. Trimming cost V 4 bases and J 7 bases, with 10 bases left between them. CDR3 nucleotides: TGTGCCAGCAGTTCCCTCGGAGCTGGCTACACCTTC. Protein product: CASSSLGAGYTF.

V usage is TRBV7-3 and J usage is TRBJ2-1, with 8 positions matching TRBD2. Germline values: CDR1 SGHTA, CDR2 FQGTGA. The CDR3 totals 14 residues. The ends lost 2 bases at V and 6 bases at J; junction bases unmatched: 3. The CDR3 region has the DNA TGTGCCAGCAGCTTAGCGGGGGGCCTCAATGAGCAGTTCTTC. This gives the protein CASSLAGGLNEQFF. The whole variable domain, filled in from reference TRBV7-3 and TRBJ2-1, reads GAGVSQTPSNKVTEKGKYVELRCDPISGHTALYWYRQSLGQGPEFLIYFQGTGAADDSGLPNDRFFAVRPEGSVSTLKIQRTERGDSAVYLCASSLAGGLNEQFFGPGTRLTVL.

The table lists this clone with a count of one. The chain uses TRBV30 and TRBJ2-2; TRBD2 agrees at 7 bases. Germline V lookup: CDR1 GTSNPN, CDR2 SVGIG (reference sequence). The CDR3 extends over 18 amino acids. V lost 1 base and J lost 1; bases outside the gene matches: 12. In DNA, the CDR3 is TGTGCCTGGAGTGGGGGGGTTAGCGGGCGTATGAACACCGGGGAGCTGTTTTTT. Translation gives CAWSGGVSGRMNTGELFF.

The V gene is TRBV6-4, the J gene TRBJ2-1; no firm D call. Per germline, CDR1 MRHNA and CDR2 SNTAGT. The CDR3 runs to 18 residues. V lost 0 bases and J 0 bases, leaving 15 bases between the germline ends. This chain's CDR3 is CASSDSITTRFSYNEQFF. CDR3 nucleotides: TGTGCCAGCAGTGACTCCATTACGACAAGATTCTCCTACAATGAGCAGTTCTTC.

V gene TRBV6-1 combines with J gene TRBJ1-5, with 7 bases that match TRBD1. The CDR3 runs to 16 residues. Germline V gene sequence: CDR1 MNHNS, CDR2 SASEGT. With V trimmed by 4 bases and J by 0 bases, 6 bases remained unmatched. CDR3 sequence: CASSGRQGVSNQPQHF. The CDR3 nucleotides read TGTGCCAGCAGTGGACGACAGGGAGTTAGCAATCAGCCCCAGCATTTT.

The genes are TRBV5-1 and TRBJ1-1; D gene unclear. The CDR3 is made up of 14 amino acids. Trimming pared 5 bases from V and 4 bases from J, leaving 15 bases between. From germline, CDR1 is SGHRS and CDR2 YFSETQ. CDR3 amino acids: CASRGLGDSTEAFF. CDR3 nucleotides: TGCGCCAGCAGGGGGTTGGGAGATTCCACTGAAGCTTTCTTT.

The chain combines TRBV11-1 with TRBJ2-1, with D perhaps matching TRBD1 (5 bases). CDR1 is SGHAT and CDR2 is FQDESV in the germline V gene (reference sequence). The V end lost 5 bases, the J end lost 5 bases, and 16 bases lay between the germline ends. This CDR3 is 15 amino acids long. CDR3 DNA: TGTGCCAGCAGCGTAAACGGCCAGGGTAACAATGAGCAGTTCTTC. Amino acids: CASSVNGQGNNEQFF. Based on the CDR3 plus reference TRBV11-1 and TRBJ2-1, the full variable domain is EAEVAQSPRYKITEKSQAVAFWCDPISGHATLYWYRQILGQGPELLVQFQDESVVDDSQLPKDRFSAERLKGVDSTLKIQPAELGDSAMYLCASSVNGQGNNEQFFGPGTRLTVL.

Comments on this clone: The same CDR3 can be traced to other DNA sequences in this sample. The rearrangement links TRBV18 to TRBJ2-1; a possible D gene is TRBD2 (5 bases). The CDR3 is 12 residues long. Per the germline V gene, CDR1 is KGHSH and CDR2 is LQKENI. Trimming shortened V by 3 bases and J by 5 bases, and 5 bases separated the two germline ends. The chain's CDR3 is CASSPGNNEQFF. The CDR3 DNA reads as TGTGCCAGCTCACCCGGGAACAATGAGCAGTTCTTC.

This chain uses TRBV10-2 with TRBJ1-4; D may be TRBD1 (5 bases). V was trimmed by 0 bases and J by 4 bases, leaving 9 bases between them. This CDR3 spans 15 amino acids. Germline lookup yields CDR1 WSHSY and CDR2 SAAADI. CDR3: CASSESRQYNEKLFF. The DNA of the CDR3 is TGCGCCAGCAGTGAGTCAAGACAGTATAATGAAAAACTGTTTTTT.

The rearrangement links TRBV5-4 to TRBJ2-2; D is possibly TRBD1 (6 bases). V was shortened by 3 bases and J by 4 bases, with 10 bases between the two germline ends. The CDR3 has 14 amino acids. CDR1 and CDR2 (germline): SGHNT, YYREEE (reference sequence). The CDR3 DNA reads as TGTGCCAGCAGCTGGACAGCCTCCACCGGGGAGCTGTTTTTT. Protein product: CASSWTASTGELFF. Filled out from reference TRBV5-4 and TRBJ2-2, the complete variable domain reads ETGVTQSPTHLIKTRGQQVTLRCSSQSGHNTVSWYQQALGQGPQFIFQYYREEENGRGNFPPRFSGLQFPNYSSELNVNALELDDSALYLCASSWTASTGELFFGEGSRLTVL.

Written as DNA, the CDR3 is TGCGCCAGCAGCTTGGCCACCGAGGGGGGGCCCATCTACTTC. Protein: CASSLATEGGPIYF. V and J are TRBV5-1 and TRBJ2-5; TRBD2 is a possible D gene (7 bases). From germline, CDR1 is SGHRS and CDR2 YFSETQ. There are 14 residues in the CDR3. V was shortened by 0 bases and J by 14 bases, with 20 bases between the two germline ends.

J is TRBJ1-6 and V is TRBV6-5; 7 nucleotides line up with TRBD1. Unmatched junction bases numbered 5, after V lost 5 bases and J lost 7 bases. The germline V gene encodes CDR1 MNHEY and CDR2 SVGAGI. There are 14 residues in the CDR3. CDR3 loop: CASSSNRGNSPLHF. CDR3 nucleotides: TGTGCCAGCAGTAGTAACAGGGGAAATTCACCCCTCCACTTT.